What follows are 23 T cell receptor beta chains derived from one specimen sequenced in a study of shared clonotypes between healthy human individuals. Assay: immunoSEQ multiplex PCR; the TCRdb copy retains only in-frame clones and omits some. Among just over 2,000,000 clones, over 85% were seen once, and the ten largest hold approximately 0.13%. The sequencing input was naive CD4+ T cells sorted from blood. Subset: CD45RA+ positively selected. Receptors originate from a man younger than 35 in good health.

The chain links TRBV12-2 to TRBJ2-3; TRBD2, the table's D call, lacks a check against the DNA. TRBV12-2 represents a pseudogene. The CDR3 is made up of 17 amino acids. The CDR3 loop reads CASRLAASGGSTDTQYF. The CDR3 region has the DNA TGTGCAAGTCGCTTAGCAGCTAGCGGAGGGAGCACAGATACGCAGTATTTT.

Regarding this clone: The sample holds other DNA sequences that translate to the same CDR3. V gene TRBV7-2 combines with J gene TRBJ2-7; no definite D call. Trimming removed 1 base at V and 2 bases at J, with 6 bases between. Germline V gene sequence: CDR1 SGHTA, CDR2 FQGNSA. This CDR3 has 13 amino acids. The CDR3 spells CASSLEAPYEQYF. The CDR3 DNA reads as TGTGCCAGCAGCTTAGAGGCACCCTACGAGCAGTACTTC.

The CDR3 spells CAWSVSKTGGGSNQPQHF. CDR3 DNA sequence: TGTGCCTGGAGTGTATCGAAGACAGGGGGCGGCTCTAATCAGCCCCAGCATTTT. The chain uses TRBV30 and TRBJ1-5; 10 nucleotides line up with TRBD1. J was trimmed by 4 bases and V by 0 bases; bases with no gene match: 12. Germline V gene data show CDR1 as GTSNPN and CDR2 as SVGIG (reference sequence). This CDR3 comprises 18 residues.

The chain recombines TRBV10-3 with TRBJ1-5; D is undetermined. The germline V gene encodes CDR1 ENHRY and CDR2 SYGVKD. V was trimmed by 2 bases and J by 1 base, leaving 3 bases between them. This CDR3 has 13 residues. CDR3: CAISEMSNQPQHF. As DNA, the CDR3 is TGTGCCATCAGTGAGATGAGCAATCAGCCCCAGCATTTT.

The rearrangement links TRBV25-1 to TRBJ1-4; a weak D match, TRBD1 (6 bases). Between the trimmed V and J ends, which lost 2 bases and 2 bases, there was a span of 12 bases. Germline CDR1 is MGHDK and CDR2 is SYGVNS. CDR3 length: 16 residues. The CDR3 here is CASSELGQPTNEKLFF. As DNA, the CDR3 is TGTGCCAGCAGTGAACTCGGACAGCCGACTAATGAAAAACTGTTTTTT.

The V gene is TRBV7-9, the J gene TRBJ2-1; 11 bases line up with TRBD2. Germline-derived CDR1 and CDR2 are SEHNR and FQNEAQ (reference sequence). The CDR3 has 17 amino acids. Unmatched junction bases numbered 5, after V lost 1 base and J lost 3 bases. The CDR3 region has the DNA TGTGCCAGCAGCTTAGGGGGACTAGCGGAAGACTACAATGAGCAGTTCTTC. Amino acids: CASSLGGLAEDYNEQFF.

The DNA for the CDR3 is TGTGCCAGCAGTTTTAGACAGGGGAATGGCTACACCTTC. This encodes CASSFRQGNGYTF. This chain uses TRBV27 with TRBJ1-2; 8 bases align to TRBD1. This CDR3 spans 13 amino acids. Germline V lookup: CDR1 MNHEY, CDR2 SMNVEV (reference sequence). Unmatched junction bases numbered 3, after V lost 3 bases and J lost 6 bases.

Here the CDR3 DNA reads TGTGCCAGCAGTGAACCAGGGGCCATATATAGCACAGATACGCAGTATTTT. This translates into CASSEPGAIYSTDTQYF. The chain is built from TRBV25-1 and TRBJ2-3, with TRBD1 as a possible D gene (6 bases). The CDR3 is 17 residues long. The ends were cut back, 2 bases at V and 0 bases at J, with 15 bases in the middle. Germline-derived CDR1 and CDR2 are MGHDK and SYGVNS.

V usage is TRBV18 and J usage is TRBJ1-5; TRBD1 might be the D (5 bases). V was cut by 2 bases and J by 6 bases, with 8 bases left in between. CDR1 KGHSH and CDR2 LQKENI come from the germline V gene. The CDR3 has 13 amino acids. The CDR3 is CASSPEGSQPQHF. CDR3 nucleotide sequence: TGTGCCAGCTCACCAGAGGGGTCTCAGCCCCAGCATTTT.

CDR3 residues: CASSWSTGQGNEQFF. The CDR3 coding sequence is TGCGCCAGCAGCTGGAGCACGGGACAGGGCAATGAGCAGTTCTTC. This chain uses TRBV5-1 with TRBJ2-1; TRBD1 aligns across 9 bases. CDR3 length: 15 amino acids. The junction had 7 bases not matched to a gene; V was cut back by 3 bases and J by 6 bases. Germline values: CDR1 SGHRS, CDR2 YFSETQ.

The chain joins TRBV5-6 to TRBJ1-3; D might be TRBD1 (5 bases). The CDR3 is 15 residues long. From germline, CDR1 is SGHDT and CDR2 YYEEEE. Between the trimmed V and J ends, which lost 4 bases and 2 bases, there was a span of 13 bases. CDR3 residues: CASSTGPAAGNTIYF. CDR3 DNA: TGTGCCAGCAGCACGGGACCTGCGGCTGGAAACACCATATATTTT.

The rearrangement uses TRBV10-3 and TRBJ2-1; 9 nucleotides agree with TRBD2. The CDR3 spans 15 residues. CDR1 is ENHRY and CDR2 is SYGVKD in the germline V gene. V gave up 5 bases and J gave up 3 bases; unmatched junction bases: 5. The CDR3 loop reads CAISILAGDYNEQFF. In DNA, the CDR3 is TGTGCCATCAGTATTTTAGCGGGAGACTACAATGAGCAGTTCTTC.

The chain has TRBV6-1 and TRBJ1-2, with D unresolved. From germline, CDR1 is MNHNS and CDR2 SASEGT. The CDR3 is made up of 13 amino acids. V was cut by 6 bases and J by 4 bases, with 12 bases left in between. CDR3: CASRVPGTYGYTF. The CDR3 DNA reads as TGTGCCAGCAGGGTCCCCGGCACCTATGGCTACACCTTC.

V usage is TRBV9 and J usage is TRBJ2-7; D is unresolved. This CDR3 is 14 amino acids long. With 4 bases removed from V and 0 bases from J, the gap between germline ends came to 11 bases. Germline CDR1 and CDR2: SGDLS and YYNGEE. The CDR3 here is CASSSDTHSYEQYF. The CDR3 DNA reads as TGTGCCAGCAGCTCCGACACTCACTCCTACGAGCAGTACTTC.

The gene calls are TRBV11-2 and TRBJ1-1, with D perhaps TRBD1 (6 bases). The CDR3 runs 16 residues. CDR1 is SGHAT, CDR2 FQNNGV, per germline. Between the trimmed V and J ends, which lost 4 bases and 3 bases, there was a span of 18 bases. CDR3 loop: CASSSGTFQNYTEAFF. The CDR3, as DNA: TGTGCCAGCAGCTCCGGGACATTTCAGAACTACACTGAAGCTTTCTTT.

The V and J genes are TRBV9 and TRBJ2-5; D is ambiguous. Trimming took 0 bases from V and 5 from J, leaving 11 bases between them. The V gene's germline CDR1 is SGDLS and CDR2 YYNGEE. The CDR3 totals 14 residues. CDR3: CASSVDVGFETQYF. The CDR3 coding sequence is TGTGCCAGCAGCGTAGACGTTGGTTTTGAGACCCAGTACTTC.

V is TRBV6-6 and J is TRBJ1-5, with D unresolved. Germline V gene sequence: CDR1 MNHNY, CDR2 SVGAGI (reference sequence). V shed 4 bases and J shed 0 bases, with 7 bases lying between them. The CDR3 is 14 amino acids. Written as DNA, the CDR3 is TGTGCCAGCAGTTTTTCAGATAGCAATCAGCCCCAGCATTTT. This translates into CASSFSDSNQPQHF.

To note about this clone: A much larger clone differs by one base, so this may be a read error. The identical CDR3 is also encoded by other nucleotide sequences in the sample. J is TRBJ1-1 and V is TRBV30; tentative D call: TRBD1 (5 bases). CDR3 length: 13 residues. Trimming took 4 bases from V and 0 from J, leaving 9 bases between them. The germline V gene encodes CDR1 GTSNPN and CDR2 SVGIG (reference sequence). This CDR3 reads CAWTGAMNTEAFF. The CDR3 DNA reads as TGTGCCTGGACCGGGGCGATGAACACTGAAGCTTTCTTT.

This clone was picked up a small number of times. The gene calls are TRBV2 and TRBJ2-6, with 8 bases matching TRBD1. Germline V lookup: CDR1 SNHLY, CDR2 FYNNEI. This CDR3 is 20 amino acids long. V lost 2 bases, J lost 4 bases, and 16 bases stayed unmatched. The CDR3 reads CASSERRPGTGPIGANVLTF. The CDR3 nucleotides are TGTGCCAGCAGTGAAAGACGTCCCGGGACAGGTCCTATAGGGGCCAACGTCCTGACTTTC. Full variable domain (remainder filled in from reference TRBV2 and TRBJ2-6): EPEVTQTPSHQVTQMGQEVILRCVPISNHLYFYWYRQILGQKVEFLVSFYNNEISEKSEIFDDQFSVERPDGSNFTLKIRSTKLEDSAMYFCASSERRPGTGPIGANVLTFGAGSRLTVL.

Comment on this clone: The same CDR3 can be traced to other DNA sequences in this sample. As DNA, the CDR3 is TGCGCCAGCAGTGGTCAGGGAGTCTACGAGCAGTACTTC. Residues: CASSGQGVYEQYF. This sequence joins TRBV10-2 and TRBJ2-7; D may match TRBD1 or TRBD2 (5 bases each). Germline V gene lookup returns CDR1 WSHSY and CDR2 SAAADI. V was cut by 4 bases and J by 3 bases, with 10 bases left in between. The CDR3 is 13 amino acids.

The chain couples TRBV4-2 to TRBJ1-6, with D perhaps matching TRBD1 (5 bases). This CDR3 comprises 16 residues. The V end was cut by 0 bases, the J end by 6 bases, with 12 bases between. Germline-derived CDR1 and CDR2 are LGHNA and YNFKEQ. The CDR3 is CASSQEGTDLNSPLHF. The DNA for the CDR3 is TGTGCCAGCAGCCAAGAAGGGACCGACCTTAATTCACCCCTCCACTTT.

The genes are TRBV12-5 and TRBJ2-7; no definite D call. V was clipped by 1 base and J by 6 bases, with 7 bases between them. In germline, CDR1 is LGHNT, CDR2 FRNRAP. The CDR3 has 12 amino acids. The CDR3, as DNA: TGTGCTAGTGGTTTGGGCTCTGGCGAGCAGTACTTC. The encoded protein is CASGLGSGEQYF.

The gene calls are TRBV19 and TRBJ2-1; TRBD2 aligns across 9 bases. The CDR3 length is 18 residues. Trimming took 2 bases from V and 4 from J; bases not matched to a gene: 12. Germline lookup yields CDR1 LNHDA and CDR2 SQIVND (reference sequence). CDR3 residues: CASSILPFLAGRYNEQFF. The CDR3 DNA sequence: TGTGCCAGTAGTATATTGCCCTTTCTAGCGGGAAGATACAATGAGCAGTTCTTC.